The clone carrying this T cell receptor (beta chain) showed up many times. Its antigen is not known. The sample belongs to a study of early T cells in non-severe SARS-CoV-2 infection. Study at large: Bulk RNA taken from unsorted whole blood was sequenced, leaving chains unpaired.

Broader study findings: Anti-spike CD8 specificities were favored by VDJdb matching, whose results missed private and CD4 specificities.

Deletions cut 7 bases from V and 1 base from J, with 20 bases between. Germline CDR1 and CDR2: SNHLY and FYNNEI. The CDR3 is made up of 17 amino acids. As part of library construction, unique molecular identifiers were attached to individual cDNA molecules. Using its own MiXCR run on the 5' RACE reads, TCRdb lists one record per CDR3 protein. The sample records 84,000 or so distinct CDR3 sequences, around 10% being singletons. The V and J genes are TRBV2 and TRBJ2-4; D not certain. The clonotype comes from an adult who was a healthcare worker with PCR-confirmed SARS-CoV-2 infection or an uninfected control (not recorded which). Sequencing was carried out using whole blood. The CDR3 region has the DNA TGTGCCAGCACCCAGAACGGCAGGCCGCCGGCCAAAAACATTCAGTACTTC. Amino acid sequence: CASTQNGRPPAKNIQYF.